The TCR beta chain under discussion was sequenced for a study of cytomegalovirus exposure and HLA in healthy donors. As for this clone: Its matching antigen is unknown.

PCR was performed using 60 Vbeta and 13 Jbeta primers. Original processing notes: Some 9.9 million of tens of millions of unique TCR beta chains were shared, per a later count. Assay used: immunoSEQ multiplex PCR; TCRdb lists only in-frame clones, some missing. That table is the source of V, J and clone size, and D and trimming were worked out from the DNA. The sample includes 150,000 or so clones, around 84% of them seen just once. This CDR3 contains 16 residues. J gave up 8 bases and V 3 bases, and 8 bases lay outside the gene matches. Germline V gene lookup returns CDR1 MDHEN and CDR2 SYDVKM. Points from the study as a whole: Cytomegalovirus-associated status was assigned to 164 TCR beta chains. In a later analysis, common viral pathogens appeared linked to several of the most significant clusters.

Sequenced: PBMCs. The receptor was derived from a woman in her thirties or forties in good health and CMV-seropositive. The chain links TRBV28 to TRBJ2-1, with TRBD1 matching 12 bases. The DNA for the CDR3 is TGTGCCAGCAGTTTTCTCAAGGGACAGGGGGCCCATGAGCAGTTCTTC. It translates to CASSFLKGQGAHEQFF.